This is a list of T cell receptor beta chains from one sample in a study of regulatory T cells in long-lasting Graves disease. One entry per CDR3 protein results from TCRdb running MiXCR on the multiplex PCR reads. The profile shows about 460,000 distinct CDR3 sequences, about 20% of them singletons. Sequencing was performed on peripheral blood mononuclear cells (PBMCs), taken when the disease was refractory, from a patient treated with antithyroid drugs. All receptors derive from a female donor with Graves disease. The CDR3 runs from the conserved cysteine through the conserved F or W. The order of the fields is V gene, D gene, J gene, clone size, CDR3 DNA, CDR3 protein. A D gene is named only where the DNA matches it firmly. Only some rows state a clone size, as once, few, many or a class for expanded clones.

V gene: TRBV12-3/TRBV12-4
D gene: .
J gene: TRBJ1-1
clone size: many
CDR3 DNA: TGTGCCAGCAGTTCACCGGGACACTCGAACACTGAAGCTTTCTTT
CDR3 protein: CASSSPGHSNTEAFF

V gene: TRBV14
D gene: .
J gene: TRBJ1-2
clone size: .
CDR3 DNA: TGTGCCAGCAGCCAAGCATGGGGCTACACCTTC
CDR3 protein: CASSQAWGYTF

V gene: TRBV10-3
D gene: .
J gene: TRBJ1-2
clone size: many
CDR3 DNA: TGTGCCATCAGTGAGTCTCTAGAAACGGGCTACACCTTC
CDR3 protein: CAISESLETGYTF

V gene: TRBV5-1
D gene: TRBD1
J gene: TRBJ2-3
clone size: .
CDR3 DNA: TGCGCCAGCACCAAATACAGGGACAGGGTTGCAGATACGCAGTATTTT
CDR3 protein: CASTKYRDRVADTQYF

V gene: TRBV28
D gene: .
J gene: TRBJ1-3
clone size: few
CDR3 DNA: TGTGCCAGCACCGTGGAGGGTAGCTCTGGAAACACCATATATTTT
CDR3 protein: CASTVEGSSGNTIYF

V gene: TRBV28
D gene: .
J gene: TRBJ1-1
clone size: many
CDR3 DNA: TGTGCCAGCAGATCCGAGGGAAGGATCACTGAAGCTTTCTTT
CDR3 protein: CASRSEGRITEAFF

V gene: TRBV18
D gene: TRBD1
J gene: TRBJ2-7
clone size: few
CDR3 DNA: TGTGCCAGCTCACCACGGGACAGGGTCGAGCAGTACTTC
CDR3 protein: CASSPRDRVEQYF

V gene: TRBV18
D gene: .
J gene: TRBJ2-5
clone size: .
CDR3 DNA: TGTGCCAGCTCACCACCAACCCTCTACCAAGAGACCCAGTACTTC
CDR3 protein: CASSPPTLYQETQYF

V gene: TRBV28
D gene: .
J gene: TRBJ2-7
clone size: many
CDR3 DNA: TGTGCCAGCAGGGCAGGGGATTTGGTCGACGAGCAGTACTTC
CDR3 protein: CASRAGDLVDEQYF

V gene: TRBV10-3
D gene: .
J gene: TRBJ1-1
clone size: few
CDR3 DNA: TGTGCCATCAGTGACGCTCACAGGGAGACTTTCTTT
CDR3 protein: CAISDAHRETFF

V gene: TRBV6-1
D gene: .
J gene: TRBJ1-2
clone size: many
CDR3 DNA: TGTGCCAGCAGTGTAGGGGTCTATGGCTACACCTTC
CDR3 protein: CASSVGVYGYTF

V gene: TRBV12-3/TRBV12-4
D gene: TRBD2
J gene: TRBJ2-5
clone size: many
CDR3 DNA: TGTGCCAGCAGTGGCCCCGCGGAGCGGGGGGGCCAAGAGACCCAGTACTTC
CDR3 protein: CASSGPAERGGQETQYF

V gene: TRBV28
D gene: .
J gene: TRBJ1-5
clone size: many
CDR3 DNA: TGTGCCAGCAGTTCCCTCGACCGGACGAATCAGCCCCAGCATTTT
CDR3 protein: CASSSLDRTNQPQHF

V gene: TRBV20-1
D gene: .
J gene: TRBJ1-2
clone size: few
CDR3 DNA: TGCAGTGCTCAAAATCCAGACCGGGGCTACACCTTC
CDR3 protein: CSAQNPDRGYTF

V gene: TRBV12-3/TRBV12-4
D gene: .
J gene: TRBJ1-5
clone size: many
CDR3 DNA: TGTGCCAGCACTCTGACACCTAATAGCAATCAGCCCCAGCATTTT
CDR3 protein: CASTLTPNSNQPQHF

V gene: TRBV7-2
D gene: .
J gene: TRBJ2-7
clone size: few
CDR3 DNA: TGTGCCAGCAGCTTAAGGGTCCCACCCTACGAGCAGTACTTC
CDR3 protein: CASSLRVPPYEQYF

V gene: TRBV12-3/TRBV12-4
D gene: .
J gene: TRBJ2-2
clone size: many
CDR3 DNA: TGTGCCAGCACCGAAAACGGTCCGAACACCGGGGAGCTGTTTTTT
CDR3 protein: CASTENGPNTGELFF

V gene: TRBV6-5
D gene: .
J gene: TRBJ1-1
clone size: few
CDR3 DNA: TGTGCCAGCAGTTACGAGGGGGACACTGAAGCTTTCTTT
CDR3 protein: CASSYEGDTEAFF

V gene: TRBV7-9
D gene: .
J gene: TRBJ2-5
clone size: many
CDR3 DNA: TGTGCCAGCATCCCCGGGGGCCAAGAGACCCAGTACTTC
CDR3 protein: CASIPGGQETQYF

V gene: TRBV6-5
D gene: .
J gene: TRBJ1-5
clone size: many
CDR3 DNA: TGTGCCAGCAGTTACACTCGACCCCCCGATCAGCCCCAGCATTTT
CDR3 protein: CASSYTRPPDQPQHF

V gene: TRBV7-3
D gene: .
J gene: TRBJ2-5
clone size: many
CDR3 DNA: TGTGCCAGCAGCCGGGGGTTAGCTGGAGAGACCCAGTACTTC
CDR3 protein: CASSRGLAGETQYF

V gene: TRBV20-1
D gene: TRBD2
J gene: TRBJ2-2
clone size: .
CDR3 DNA: TGCAGTGCTAGTAGCGGGGCCCTCGAGGGGGAGCTGTTTTTT
CDR3 protein: CSASSGALEGELFF

V gene: TRBV28
D gene: .
J gene: TRBJ1-1
clone size: many
CDR3 DNA: TGTGCCAGCAGTGATGGCCCGGGGGGCTTTATGAACACTGAAGCTTTCTTT
CDR3 protein: CASSDGPGGFMNTEAFF

V gene: TRBV30
D gene: TRBD1
J gene: TRBJ1-2
clone size: many
CDR3 DNA: TGTGCCTGGAGGGACAGGGGGCTCGGCTACACCTTC
CDR3 protein: CAWRDRGLGYTF

V gene: TRBV25-1
D gene: TRBD1
J gene: TRBJ1-3
clone size: .
CDR3 DNA: TGTGCCAGCATCGGACAGGGGAGGGGGTCTGGAAACACCATATATTTT
CDR3 protein: CASIGQGRGSGNTIYF

V gene: TRBV27
D gene: .
J gene: TRBJ1-5
clone size: many
CDR3 DNA: TGTGCCAGCAGTTCCGGATCAAGCAATCAGCCCCAGCATTTT
CDR3 protein: CASSSGSSNQPQHF

V gene: TRBV5-6
D gene: .
J gene: TRBJ2-7
clone size: .
CDR3 DNA: TGTGCCAGCAGCTTGCCGATCTCCTACGAGCAGTACTTC
CDR3 protein: CASSLPISYEQYF

V gene: TRBV7-8
D gene: .
J gene: TRBJ1-5
clone size: few
CDR3 DNA: TGTGCCAGCAGCTTATCCCCTCGCCAGCCCCAGCATTTT
CDR3 protein: CASSLSPRQPQHF

V gene: TRBV25-1
D gene: TRBD2
J gene: TRBJ2-2
clone size: .
CDR3 DNA: TGTGCCAGCGGCGACCCAAGGACTAGCGGGAGGGCGGGGAACACCGGGGAGCTGTTTTTT
CDR3 protein: CASGDPRTSGRAGNTGELFF

V gene: TRBV2
D gene: .
J gene: TRBJ2-1
clone size: many
CDR3 DNA: TGTGCCAGCAAATTTAGGTCGTCCTCGCACGATGAGCAGTTCTTC
CDR3 protein: CASKFRSSSHDEQFF

V gene: TRBV12-3/TRBV12-4
D gene: TRBD2
J gene: TRBJ2-7
clone size: .
CDR3 DNA: TGTTCCAGCAGCGGGACGGGAACCTACGAGCAGTACTTC
CDR3 protein: CSSSGTGTYEQYF

V gene: TRBV28
D gene: .
J gene: TRBJ1-3
clone size: many
CDR3 DNA: TGTGCCAGCAGTCCAGGGTTCTACACCATATATTTT
CDR3 protein: CASSPGFYTIYF